This T cell receptor (beta chain) was sequenced in a study of blood T cell repertoires in COVID-19. Background on the study: Sites across the United States, Italy and Spain contributed samples from acute and convalescent COVID-19. PBMCs, B-cell-depleted T cells, or T cells were the source of the cDNA or gDNA that made up the material.

After removal of 7 bases from V and 3 bases from J, the junction contained 9 bases not matched to a gene. The length of the CDR3 is 14 residues. Germline values: CDR1 MNHEY, CDR2 SVGAGI. Under the authors' procedure: Nucleated cell number was recorded as an estimate derived from reference gene primer amplification. Profiled with immunoSEQ multiplex PCR; TCRdb holds only in-frame clones, not every one. V, J and clone size derive from that table, while D and trimming were established from the DNA sequence. The sample includes 290,000 or so clones, approximately 90% of them seen just once. The chain is built from TRBV6-5 and TRBJ2-7; 7 nucleotides agree with TRBD1. The sequenced sample consisted of peripheral blood. The source of this sequence is a woman in her 30s with COVID-19, enrolled during active disease. Written as DNA, the CDR3 is TGTGCCAGCAACCGAGGGGCAGGGGGCTACGAGCAGTACTTC. Translating gives CASNRGAGGYEQYF.